This T cell receptor (beta chain) was retrieved from a study of read filtering for tumor transcriptome and immune sequencing. Overall study context: Whole-transcriptome libraries were prepared after DNase treatment. Broader study findings: Dropping single-read clonotypes raised IR-seq and RNA-seq shared-clonotype correlation. In IR-seq, single-read clonotypes were roughly 80% of clonotypes but around 3.4% of reads. RNA-seq captured clonotypes less deeply and reliably than IR-seq.

Molecular barcoded adaptors covering alpha/delta and beta/gamma chains were used on approximately 440 ng RNA. TCRdb re-called the reads with MiXCR, one entry per CDR3 protein. The sample lists some 120,000 distinct CDR3 sequences, 10% to 15% occurring once. Worth noting for this clonotype: Its antigen is as yet unknown.

CDR1 is SGHDT and CDR2 is YYEEEE in the germline V gene. CDR3 length equals 12 residues. V was shortened by 0 bases and J by 8 bases, with 8 bases between the two germline ends. V and J are TRBV5-6 and TRBJ1-1; no clear D. The source is a donor aged 40 or over with multiple myeloma. The sequencing input was a population of CD138-negative cells sorted from bone marrow. In nucleotides, the CDR3 is TGTGCCAGCAGCTTGGCCAGCGGAGAAGCTTTCTTT. This sequence encodes CASSLASGEAFF.